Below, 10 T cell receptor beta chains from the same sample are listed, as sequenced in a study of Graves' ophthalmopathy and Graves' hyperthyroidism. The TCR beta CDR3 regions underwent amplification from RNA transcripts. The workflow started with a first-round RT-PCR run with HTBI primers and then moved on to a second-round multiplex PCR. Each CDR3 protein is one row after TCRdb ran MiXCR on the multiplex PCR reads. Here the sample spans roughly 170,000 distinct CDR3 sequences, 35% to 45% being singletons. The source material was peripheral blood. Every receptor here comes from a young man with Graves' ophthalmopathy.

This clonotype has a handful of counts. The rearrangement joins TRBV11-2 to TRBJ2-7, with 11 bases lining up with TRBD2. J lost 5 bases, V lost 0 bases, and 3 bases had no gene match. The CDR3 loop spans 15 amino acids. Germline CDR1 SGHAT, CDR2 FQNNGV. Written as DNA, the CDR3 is TGTGCCAGCAGCTTAGATGGTAGCGGGAGGGACGAGCAGTACTTC. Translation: CASSLDGSGRDEQYF.

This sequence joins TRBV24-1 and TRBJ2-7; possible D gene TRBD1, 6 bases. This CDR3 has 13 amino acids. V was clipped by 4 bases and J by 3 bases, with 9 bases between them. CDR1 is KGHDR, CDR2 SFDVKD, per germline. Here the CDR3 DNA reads TGTGCCACCAGTGAGGGGGACAACTACGAGCAGTACTTC. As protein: CATSEGDNYEQYF.

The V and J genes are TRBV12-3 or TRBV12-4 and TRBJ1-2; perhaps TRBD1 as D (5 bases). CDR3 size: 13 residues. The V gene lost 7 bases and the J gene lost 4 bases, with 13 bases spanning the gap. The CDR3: CASTSGGTYGYTF. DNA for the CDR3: TGTGCCAGCACTTCGGGGGGGACCTATGGCTACACCTTC.

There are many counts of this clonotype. The CDR3 sequence is CATSEGGPSRETQYF. The CDR3 DNA sequence: TGTGCCACATCCGAAGGGGGACCGAGTCGAGAGACCCAGTACTTC. This chain links TRBV24-1 with TRBJ2-5; D is possibly TRBD1 (6 bases). Germline CDR1 reads KGHDR; CDR2 reads SFDVKD. The CDR3 has 15 amino acids. The V end was cut by 10 bases, the J end by 4 bases, with 21 bases between.

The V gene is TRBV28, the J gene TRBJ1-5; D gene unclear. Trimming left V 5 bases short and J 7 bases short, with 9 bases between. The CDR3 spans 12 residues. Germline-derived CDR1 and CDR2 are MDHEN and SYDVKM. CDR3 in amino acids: CASSEQHQPQHF. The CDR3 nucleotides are TGTGCCAGCAGTGAACAGCACCAGCCCCAGCATTTT.

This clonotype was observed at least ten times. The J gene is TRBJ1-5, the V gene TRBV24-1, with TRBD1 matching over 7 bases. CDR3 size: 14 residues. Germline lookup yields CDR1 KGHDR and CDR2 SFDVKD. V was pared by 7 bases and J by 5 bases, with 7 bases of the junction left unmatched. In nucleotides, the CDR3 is TGTGCCACCAGCGGGAGGGGGCTCTATCAGCCCCAGCATTTT. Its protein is CATSGRGLYQPQHF.

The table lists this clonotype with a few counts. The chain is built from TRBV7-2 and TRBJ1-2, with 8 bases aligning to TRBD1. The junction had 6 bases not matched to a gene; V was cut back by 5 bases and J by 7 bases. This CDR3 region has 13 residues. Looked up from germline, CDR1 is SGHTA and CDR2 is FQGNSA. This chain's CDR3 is CASSPDRGGGYTF. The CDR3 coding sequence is TGTGCCAGCAGCCCTGACAGGGGTGGTGGCTACACCTTC.

As DNA, the CDR3 is TGTGCCAGCAGCCCCGTAACAGGGAACACTGAAGCTTTCTTT. The encoded protein is CASSPVTGNTEAFF. The chain combines TRBV7-8 with TRBJ1-1; D perhaps matches TRBD1 (5 bases). This CDR3 has 14 amino acids. Germline CDR1 and CDR2: SGHVS and FQNEAQ. The V gene lost 5 bases and the J gene lost 1 base, with 11 bases spanning the gap.

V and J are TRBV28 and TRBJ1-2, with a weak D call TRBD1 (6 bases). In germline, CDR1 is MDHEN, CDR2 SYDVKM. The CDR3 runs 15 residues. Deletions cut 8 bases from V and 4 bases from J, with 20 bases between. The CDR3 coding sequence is TGTGCCAGCCTGGACAGCCACGGCGGAGGCTATGGCTACACCTTC. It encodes CASLDSHGGGYGYTF.

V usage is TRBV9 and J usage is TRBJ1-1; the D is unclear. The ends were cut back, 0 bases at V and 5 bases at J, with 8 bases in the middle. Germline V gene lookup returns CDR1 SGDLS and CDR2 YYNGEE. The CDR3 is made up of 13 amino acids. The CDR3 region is CASSVGTGTEAFF. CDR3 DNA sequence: TGTGCCAGCAGCGTAGGAACTGGTACTGAAGCTTTCTTT.